This T cell receptor beta chain originates from a study of T cells in Graves' hyperthyroidism and ophthalmopathy. RNA transcripts provided the source from which TCR beta CDR3 regions were amplified. HTBI primers were used for first-round RT-PCR of the TCR CDR3. TCRdb analysed the multiplex PCR reads with MiXCR anew, one entry per CDR3 protein. The top ten hold roughly 7.5% of the sample, which has 250,000 to 300,000 distinct CDR3 sequences, about 14% seen once. Germline CDR1 reads SGHVS; CDR2 reads FQNEAQ. CDR3 size: 16 residues. After removal of 5 bases from V and 0 bases from J, the junction contained 4 bases not matched to a gene.

V usage is TRBV7-8 and J usage is TRBJ2-2; 9 bases agree with TRBD2. The sequenced sample was blood. This sequence was found in a woman younger than 45 with Graves' hyperthyroidism that later progressed to Graves' ophthalmopathy. CDR3 sequence: CASSVLAGPNTGELFF. The CDR3 DNA reads TGTGCCAGCAGCGTTCTAGCGGGGCCGAACACCGGGGAGCTGTTTTTT.